These T cell receptor beta chains were read from a single sample in a study of shared clonotypes between healthy human individuals. Clones were read by immunoSEQ multiplex PCR, and TCRdb kept only the in-frame ones, dropping some. The profile covers some 1.4 million clones, with over 95% appearing a single time and roughly 1.2% taken by the ten largest. Material for sequencing was naive CD4+ T cells sorted from blood. These receptor sequences come from a man aged 25-40 years in good health. Both conserved end residues are part of each CDR3. The order of the fields is J gene, D gene, clone size, V gene, CDR3 DNA, CDR3 protein. A D gene is named only where the DNA matches it firmly. Rows may omit the clone size; those that give it use once, few, many or a size class.

j_call: TRBJ2-2
d_call: TRBD1
clone_size: .
v_call: TRBV5-6
cdr3_nt: TGTGCCAGCCTCCCGGGACAGGCGAACACCGGGGAGCTGTTTTTT
cdr3_aa: CASLPGQANTGELFF

j_call: TRBJ1-1
d_call: TRBD1
clone_size: .
v_call: TRBV4-2
cdr3_nt: TGTGCCAGCAGCCAAGGGGACAGGGAAACTGAAGCTTTCTTT
cdr3_aa: CASSQGDRETEAFF

j_call: TRBJ2-3
d_call: TRBD2
clone_size: .
v_call: TRBV19
cdr3_nt: TGTGCCAGTAGTAGGACTAGCGGGATAACAGATACGCAGTATTTT
cdr3_aa: CASSRTSGITDTQYF

j_call: TRBJ2-3
d_call: TRBD2
clone_size: .
v_call: TRBV5-5
cdr3_nt: TGTGCCAGCAGTTCGACTAGCGGAGGCACAGATACGCAGTATTTT
cdr3_aa: CASSSTSGGTDTQYF

j_call: TRBJ2-7
d_call: .
clone_size: .
v_call: TRBV11-3
cdr3_nt: TGTGCCAGCAGCAACCGACAGAGCTACGAGCAGTACTTC
cdr3_aa: CASSNRQSYEQYF

j_call: TRBJ2-2
d_call: TRBD2
clone_size: .
v_call: TRBV28
cdr3_nt: TGTGCCAGCAGTTTTAGCGGGAGGACCGGGGAGCTGTTTTTT
cdr3_aa: CASSFSGRTGELFF

j_call: TRBJ2-3
d_call: TRBD1
clone_size: .
v_call: TRBV18
cdr3_nt: TGTGCCAGCTCACCCCGACAGGGGGCTTCAGATACGCAGTATTTT
cdr3_aa: CASSPRQGASDTQYF

j_call: TRBJ2-7
d_call: .
clone_size: .
v_call: TRBV5-6
cdr3_nt: TGTGCCAGCAGCTTGGAACAGAGCTACGAGCAGTACTTC
cdr3_aa: CASSLEQSYEQYF

j_call: TRBJ1-4
d_call: .
clone_size: .
v_call: TRBV7-9
cdr3_nt: TGTGCCAGCAGGAAGGGCGACCCTAATGAAAAACTGTTTTTT
cdr3_aa: CASRKGDPNEKLFF

j_call: TRBJ2-3
d_call: TRBD2
clone_size: .
v_call: TRBV7-3
cdr3_nt: TGTGCCAGCAGCAGACGCGGGAGGGGGACAGATACGCAGTATTTT
cdr3_aa: CASSRRGRGTDTQYF

j_call: TRBJ2-5
d_call: .
clone_size: .
v_call: TRBV6-1
cdr3_nt: TGTGCCAGCACTCGAGATTTCCGGGTTGGAGAGACCCAGTACTTC
cdr3_aa: CASTRDFRVGETQYF

j_call: TRBJ2-1
d_call: .
clone_size: .
v_call: TRBV11-3
cdr3_nt: TGTGCCAGCAGCCCTCCCGGGGGCAACAATGAGCAGTTCTTC
cdr3_aa: CASSPPGGNNEQFF

j_call: TRBJ1-2
d_call: .
clone_size: .
v_call: TRBV30
cdr3_nt: TGTGCCTGGAGTGTAATGGTGAACTATGGCTACACCTTC
cdr3_aa: CAWSVMVNYGYTF

j_call: TRBJ1-5
d_call: TRBD1
clone_size: .
v_call: TRBV19
cdr3_nt: TGTGCCAGTAGTATATCAGGGGGGAGCAATCAGCCCCAGCATTTT
cdr3_aa: CASSISGGSNQPQHF

j_call: TRBJ2-3
d_call: .
clone_size: .
v_call: TRBV11-2
cdr3_nt: TGTGCCAGCAGCTATACCGGCAGGGGCACAGATACGCAGTATTTT
cdr3_aa: CASSYTGRGTDTQYF

j_call: TRBJ1-2
d_call: TRBD1
clone_size: .
v_call: TRBV14
cdr3_nt: TGTGCCAGCAGCCAAAATAGCGGCTACAGGGGTGGCTACACCTTC
cdr3_aa: CASSQNSGYRGGYTF

j_call: TRBJ2-1
d_call: .
clone_size: .
v_call: TRBV7-2
cdr3_nt: TGTGCCAGCACCTTAGGTTTGGGGGAGCAGTTCTTC
cdr3_aa: CASTLGLGEQFF

j_call: TRBJ1-1
d_call: TRBD1
clone_size: .
v_call: TRBV2
cdr3_nt: TGTGCCAGCAGCGTGACAGGGGGCAAAACTGAAGCTTTCTTT
cdr3_aa: CASSVTGGKTEAFF

j_call: TRBJ1-4
d_call: .
clone_size: .
v_call: TRBV2
cdr3_nt: TGTGCCAGCAGTGAATGGGCAGCAGCGGGTAATGAAAAACTGTTTTTT
cdr3_aa: CASSEWAAAGNEKLFF

j_call: TRBJ2-1
d_call: .
clone_size: .
v_call: TRBV10-1
cdr3_nt: TGCGCCAGCAGTGATCAAGGAGGCAATGAGCAGTTCTTC
cdr3_aa: CASSDQGGNEQFF

j_call: TRBJ2-1
d_call: .
clone_size: .
v_call: TRBV4-2
cdr3_nt: TGTGCCAGCAGCCAAGATTCTGCTACGTTGAATGAGCAGTTCTTC
cdr3_aa: CASSQDSATLNEQFF

j_call: TRBJ2-2
d_call: .
clone_size: .
v_call: TRBV11-3
cdr3_nt: TGTGCCAGCAGCACAGGGACCGGGGAGCTGTTTTTT
cdr3_aa: CASSTGTGELFF

j_call: TRBJ2-6
d_call: .
clone_size: .
v_call: TRBV18
cdr3_nt: TGTGCCAGCTCACCACCTGCCTCTGGGGCCAACGTCCTGACTTTC
cdr3_aa: CASSPPASGANVLTF

j_call: TRBJ2-3
d_call: .
clone_size: once
v_call: TRBV6-1
cdr3_nt: TGTGCCAGCAGTGACATTGGGTCCTCCACAGATACGCAGTATTTT
cdr3_aa: CASSDIGSSTDTQYF

j_call: TRBJ2-2
d_call: .
clone_size: .
v_call: TRBV7-2
cdr3_nt: TGTGCCAGCACCTTGGGGGGAACCGGGGAGCTGTTTTTT
cdr3_aa: CASTLGGTGELFF

j_call: TRBJ2-7
d_call: .
clone_size: .
v_call: TRBV6-1
cdr3_nt: TGTGCCAGCAACCACAGGTCAAACTACGAGCAGTACTTC
cdr3_aa: CASNHRSNYEQYF

j_call: TRBJ1-2
d_call: .
clone_size: .
v_call: TRBV6-6
cdr3_nt: TGTGCCAGCAGGTACCTTGCGACAGCACGTTATGGCTACACCTTC
cdr3_aa: CASRYLATARYGYTF

j_call: TRBJ2-7
d_call: .
clone_size: once
v_call: TRBV6-1
cdr3_nt: TGTGCCAGCAGGCTGAGGGAGTACGAGCAGTACTTC
cdr3_aa: CASRLREYEQYF

j_call: TRBJ2-4
d_call: .
clone_size: .
v_call: TRBV15
cdr3_nt: TGTGCCACCAGCAGAGATCCGGTACCACTAGCCAAAAACATTCAGTACTTC
cdr3_aa: CATSRDPVPLAKNIQYF

j_call: TRBJ2-2
d_call: .
clone_size: .
v_call: TRBV11-2
cdr3_nt: TGTGCCAGCAGACGCCCGTTTCTACAGGGTAGGAACACCGGGGAGCTGTTTTTT
cdr3_aa: CASRRPFLQGRNTGELFF

j_call: TRBJ1-1
d_call: .
clone_size: .
v_call: TRBV4-3
cdr3_nt: TGCGCCAGCAGCCAAGATCTGGAGGGGGCTGAAGCTTTCTTT
cdr3_aa: CASSQDLEGAEAFF

j_call: TRBJ2-1
d_call: TRBD1
clone_size: .
v_call: TRBV7-9
cdr3_nt: TGTGCCAGCAGCTCGGCCCGTGGGACAGGGCGGAACAATGAGCAGTTCTTC
cdr3_aa: CASSSARGTGRNNEQFF

j_call: TRBJ2-2
d_call: .
clone_size: .
v_call: TRBV7-6
cdr3_nt: TGTGCCAGCAGCTTAATAGCCACCGGGGAGCTGTTTTTT
cdr3_aa: CASSLIATGELFF

j_call: TRBJ2-1
d_call: TRBD2
clone_size: .
v_call: TRBV6-5
cdr3_nt: TGTGCCAGCAGTTTAGGGCTAGCGGACTACAATGAGCAGTTCTTC
cdr3_aa: CASSLGLADYNEQFF

j_call: TRBJ1-1
d_call: .
clone_size: .
v_call: TRBV11-3
cdr3_nt: TGTGCCAGCAGCTTAGGTGGCCCAGGGCCCACTGAAGCTTTCTTT
cdr3_aa: CASSLGGPGPTEAFF

j_call: TRBJ2-2
d_call: TRBD1
clone_size: .
v_call: TRBV5-4
cdr3_nt: TGTGCCAGCAGCTTGGGACAGGGGGCCGGGGAGCTGTTTTTT
cdr3_aa: CASSLGQGAGELFF

j_call: TRBJ1-2
d_call: .
clone_size: .
v_call: TRBV6-1
cdr3_nt: TGTGCCAGCCGGGTCAGCACTAACTATGGCTACACCTTC
cdr3_aa: CASRVSTNYGYTF

j_call: TRBJ2-7
d_call: .
clone_size: .
v_call: TRBV5-1
cdr3_nt: TGCGCCAGCAGCTTGGGGTTAGCGGCCCCTGTTGAGCAGTACTTC
cdr3_aa: CASSLGLAAPVEQYF

j_call: TRBJ2-1
d_call: TRBD2
clone_size: .
v_call: TRBV10-1
cdr3_nt: TGCGCCAGCAGTGAGTCTCCTAGCGGGAAATTTGCTTTCAATGAGCAGTTCTTC
cdr3_aa: CASSESPSGKFAFNEQFF

j_call: TRBJ2-6
d_call: .
clone_size: .
v_call: TRBV9
cdr3_nt: TGTGCCAGCAGCGCCAGCAGGTTAGCTGCTGGGGCCAACGTCCTGACTTTC
cdr3_aa: CASSASRLAAGANVLTF

j_call: TRBJ1-1
d_call: .
clone_size: .
v_call: TRBV7-2
cdr3_nt: TGTGCCAGCAGCTTAGTTATTTGGGACCGGAACACTGAAGCTTTCTTT
cdr3_aa: CASSLVIWDRNTEAFF

j_call: TRBJ2-7
d_call: .
clone_size: .
v_call: TRBV5-4
cdr3_nt: TGTGCCAGCAGCTTGGTGATCCAGGGGCGCGACGAGCAGTACTTC
cdr3_aa: CASSLVIQGRDEQYF

j_call: TRBJ1-4
d_call: .
clone_size: .
v_call: TRBV5-6
cdr3_nt: TGTGCCAGCAGCCCCCCGACAGGAACAACTAATGAAAAACTGTTTTTT
cdr3_aa: CASSPPTGTTNEKLFF

j_call: TRBJ2-3
d_call: .
clone_size: .
v_call: TRBV6-1
cdr3_nt: TGTGCCAGCAGCCGTGTGGGTGCAGGGACAGATACGCAGTATTTT
cdr3_aa: CASSRVGAGTDTQYF

j_call: TRBJ2-7
d_call: .
clone_size: .
v_call: TRBV29-1
cdr3_nt: TGCAGCGTTTCCGCGCGTTTAAGCTCCTACGAGCAGTACTTC
cdr3_aa: CSVSARLSSYEQYF

j_call: TRBJ1-4
d_call: .
clone_size: .
v_call: TRBV4-3
cdr3_nt: TGCGCCAGCAGCCAAGTTATGGCTAATGAAAAACTGTTTTTT
cdr3_aa: CASSQVMANEKLFF

j_call: TRBJ2-1
d_call: TRBD2
clone_size: .
v_call: TRBV2
cdr3_nt: TGTGCCAGCAGTTTGACTAGCGGGATTGATGAGCAGTTCTTC
cdr3_aa: CASSLTSGIDEQFF

j_call: TRBJ2-7
d_call: TRBD2
clone_size: .
v_call: TRBV30
cdr3_nt: TGTGCCTGGCGGCTGAGCGGGAGGGCAACCTACGAGCAGTACTTC
cdr3_aa: CAWRLSGRATYEQYF

j_call: TRBJ2-7
d_call: TRBD1
clone_size: .
v_call: TRBV5-4
cdr3_nt: TGTGCCAGCCAAGCTTCCGGGACAGGGGGCAACGAGCAGTACTTC
cdr3_aa: CASQASGTGGNEQYF

j_call: TRBJ2-1
d_call: TRBD2
clone_size: .
v_call: TRBV9
cdr3_nt: TGTGCCAGCAGCGTAGGAGGAACGGGAGGGATGAATGAGCAGTTCTTC
cdr3_aa: CASSVGGTGGMNEQFF

j_call: TRBJ1-3
d_call: .
clone_size: .
v_call: TRBV5-1
cdr3_nt: TGCGCCAGCAGCTTGGAGCCGGGGTCCGGAAACACCATATATTTT
cdr3_aa: CASSLEPGSGNTIYF

j_call: TRBJ1-1
d_call: .
clone_size: .
v_call: TRBV10-3
cdr3_nt: TGTGCCATCAGTGGAAGTTTATTGAAGGGCGACACTGAAGCTTTCTTT
cdr3_aa: CAISGSLLKGDTEAFF

j_call: TRBJ1-5
d_call: TRBD1
clone_size: .
v_call: TRBV10-1
cdr3_nt: TGCGCCAGCAGCCAAACAGGGGTAAATCAGCCCCAGCATTTT
cdr3_aa: CASSQTGVNQPQHF

j_call: TRBJ1-2
d_call: .
clone_size: .
v_call: TRBV7-8
cdr3_nt: TGTGCCAGCAGCCCTTTGGGCCCCTCGGTTGGCAGGGGACAAGGCTACACCTTC
cdr3_aa: CASSPLGPSVGRGQGYTF